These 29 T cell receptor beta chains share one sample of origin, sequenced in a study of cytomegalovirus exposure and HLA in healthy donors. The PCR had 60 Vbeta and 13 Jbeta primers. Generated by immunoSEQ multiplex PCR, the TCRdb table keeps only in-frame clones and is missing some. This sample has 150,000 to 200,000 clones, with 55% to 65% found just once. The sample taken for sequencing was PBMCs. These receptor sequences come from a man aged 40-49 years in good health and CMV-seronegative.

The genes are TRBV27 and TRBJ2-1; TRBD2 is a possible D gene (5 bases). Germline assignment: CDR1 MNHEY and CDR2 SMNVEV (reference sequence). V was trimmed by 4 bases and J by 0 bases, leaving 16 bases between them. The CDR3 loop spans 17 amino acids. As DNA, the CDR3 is TGTGCCAGCAGTTCCAGGACTCAAATAAGCTCCTACAATGAGCAGTTCTTC. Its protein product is CASSSRTQISSYNEQFF.

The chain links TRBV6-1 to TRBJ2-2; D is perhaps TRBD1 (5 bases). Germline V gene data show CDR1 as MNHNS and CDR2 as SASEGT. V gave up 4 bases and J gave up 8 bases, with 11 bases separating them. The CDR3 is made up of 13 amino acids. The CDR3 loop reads CASSADRWGELFF. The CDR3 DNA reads TGTGCCAGCAGTGCAGACAGATGGGGGGAGCTGTTTTTT.

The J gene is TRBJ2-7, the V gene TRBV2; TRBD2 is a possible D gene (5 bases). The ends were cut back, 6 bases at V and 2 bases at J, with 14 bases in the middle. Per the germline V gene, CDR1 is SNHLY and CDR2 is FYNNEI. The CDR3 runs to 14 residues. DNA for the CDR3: TGTGCCAGCAGAGACCATGGACTCGCCTACGAGCAGTACTTC. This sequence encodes CASRDHGLAYEQYF.

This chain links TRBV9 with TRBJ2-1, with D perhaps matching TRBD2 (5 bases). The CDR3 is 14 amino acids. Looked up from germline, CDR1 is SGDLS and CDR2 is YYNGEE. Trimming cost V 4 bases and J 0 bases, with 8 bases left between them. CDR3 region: CASSRGVSYNEQFF. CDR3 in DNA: TGTGCCAGCAGCCGGGGAGTCTCCTACAATGAGCAGTTCTTC.

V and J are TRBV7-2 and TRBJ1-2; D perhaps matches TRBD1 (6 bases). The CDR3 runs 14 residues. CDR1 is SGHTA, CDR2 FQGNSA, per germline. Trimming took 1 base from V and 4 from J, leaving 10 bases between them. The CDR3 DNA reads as TGTGCCAGCAGCTTAGAAAGGGGGAGCTATGGCTACACCTTC. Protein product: CASSLERGSYGYTF. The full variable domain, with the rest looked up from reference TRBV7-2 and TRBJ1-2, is GAGVSQSPSNKVTEKGKDVELRCDPISGHTALYWYRQSLGQGLEFLIYFQGNSAPDKSGLPSDRFSAERTGGSVSTLTIQRTQQEDSAVYLCASSLERGSYGYTFGSGTRLTVV.

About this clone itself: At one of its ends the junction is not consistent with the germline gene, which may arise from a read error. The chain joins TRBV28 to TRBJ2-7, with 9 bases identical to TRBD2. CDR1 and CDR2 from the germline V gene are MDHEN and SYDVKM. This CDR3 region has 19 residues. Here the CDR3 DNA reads TGTGCCAGCAGTCTCCCACTAGCGGGCCCCGTGCCCCGATCCTACGAGCAGCACTTC. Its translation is CASSLPLAGPVPRSYEQHF.

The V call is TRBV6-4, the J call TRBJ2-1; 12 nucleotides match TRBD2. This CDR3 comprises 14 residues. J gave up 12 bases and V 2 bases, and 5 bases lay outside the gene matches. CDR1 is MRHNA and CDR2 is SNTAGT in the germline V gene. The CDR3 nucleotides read TGTGCCAGCAGTGACGGAACTAGCGGGAGGAGGCAGTTCTTC. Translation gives CASSDGTSGRRQFF.

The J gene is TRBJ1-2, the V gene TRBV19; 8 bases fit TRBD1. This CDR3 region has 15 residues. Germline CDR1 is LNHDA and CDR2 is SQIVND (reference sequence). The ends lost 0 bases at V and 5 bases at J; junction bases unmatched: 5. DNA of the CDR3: TGTGCCAGTAGTATAGAGTGGAGGACAGGGTATGGCTACACCTTC. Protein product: CASSIEWRTGYGYTF.

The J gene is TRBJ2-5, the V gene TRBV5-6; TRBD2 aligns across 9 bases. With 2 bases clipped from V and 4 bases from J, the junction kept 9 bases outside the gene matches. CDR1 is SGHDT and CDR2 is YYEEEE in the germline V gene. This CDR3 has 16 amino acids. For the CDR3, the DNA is TGTGCCAGCAGCTTCCTTAGCGGGAGTTCTTCAGAGACCCAGTACTTC. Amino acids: CASSFLSGSSSETQYF.

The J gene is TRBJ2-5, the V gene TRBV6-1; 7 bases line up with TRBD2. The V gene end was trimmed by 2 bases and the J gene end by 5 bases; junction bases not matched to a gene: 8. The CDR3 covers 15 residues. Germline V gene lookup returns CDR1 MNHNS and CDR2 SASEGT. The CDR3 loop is CASSEWAGDGETQYF. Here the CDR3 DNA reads TGTGCCAGCAGTGAATGGGCGGGGGACGGGGAGACCCAGTACTTC.

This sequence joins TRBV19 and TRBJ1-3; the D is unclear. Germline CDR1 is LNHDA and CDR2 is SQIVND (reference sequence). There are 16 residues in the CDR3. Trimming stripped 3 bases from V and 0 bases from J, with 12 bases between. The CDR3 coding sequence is TGTGCCAGTAGTATGACTTGGAGAAGCTCTGGAAACACCATATATTTT. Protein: CASSMTWRSSGNTIYF.

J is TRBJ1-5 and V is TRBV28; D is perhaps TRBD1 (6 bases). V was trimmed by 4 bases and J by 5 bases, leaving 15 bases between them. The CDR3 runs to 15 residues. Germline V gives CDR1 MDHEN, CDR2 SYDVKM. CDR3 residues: CASSWGGGQDQPQHF. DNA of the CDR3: TGTGCCAGCAGTTGGGGCGGGGGGCAGGATCAGCCCCAGCATTTT.

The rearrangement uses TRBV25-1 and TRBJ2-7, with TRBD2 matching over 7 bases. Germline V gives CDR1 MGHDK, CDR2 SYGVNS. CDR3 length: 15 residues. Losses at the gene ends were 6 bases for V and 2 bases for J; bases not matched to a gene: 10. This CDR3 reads CASSPWGGRTYEQYF. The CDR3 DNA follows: TGTGCCAGCAGCCCTTGGGGGGGTCGGACCTACGAGCAGTACTTC.

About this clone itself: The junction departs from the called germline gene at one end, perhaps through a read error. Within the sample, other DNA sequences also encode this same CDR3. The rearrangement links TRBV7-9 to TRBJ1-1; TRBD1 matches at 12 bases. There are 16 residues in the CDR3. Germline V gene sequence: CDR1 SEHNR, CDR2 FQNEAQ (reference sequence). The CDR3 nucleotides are TGTGCCAGCAGCTCAACGGGACAGGGGGCGCCCACTGAAGCTTTCTTC. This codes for CASSSTGQGAPTEAFF.

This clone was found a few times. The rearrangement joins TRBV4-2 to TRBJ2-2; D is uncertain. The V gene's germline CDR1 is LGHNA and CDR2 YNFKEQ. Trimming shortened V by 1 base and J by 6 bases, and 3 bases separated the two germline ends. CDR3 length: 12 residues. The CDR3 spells CASSQAAGELFF. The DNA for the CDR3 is TGTGCCAGCAGCCAAGCGGCCGGGGAGCTGTTTTTT.

The CDR3 DNA reads as TGTGCCTGGCAGACAGGGGACGCTTCGGATACGCAGTATTTT. This sequence encodes CAWQTGDASDTQYF. The chain is built from TRBV30 and TRBJ2-3; 8 bases are a match to TRBD1. Germline assignment: CDR1 GTSNPN and CDR2 SVGIG (reference sequence). This CDR3 is 14 amino acids long. V lost 5 bases to trimming and J lost 6 bases; unmatched junction nucleotides: 10.

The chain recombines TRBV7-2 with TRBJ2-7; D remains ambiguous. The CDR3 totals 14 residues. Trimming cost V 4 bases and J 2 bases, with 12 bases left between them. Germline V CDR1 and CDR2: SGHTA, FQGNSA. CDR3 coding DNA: TGTGCCAGCAGCTCTGAGTGGTCGGCCTACGAGCAGTACTTC. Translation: CASSSEWSAYEQYF.

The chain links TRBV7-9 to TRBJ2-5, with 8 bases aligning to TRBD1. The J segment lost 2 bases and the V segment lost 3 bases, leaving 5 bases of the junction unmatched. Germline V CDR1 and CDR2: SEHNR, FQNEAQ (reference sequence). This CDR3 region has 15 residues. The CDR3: CASSLGDRLQETQYF. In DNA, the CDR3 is TGTGCCAGCAGCTTGGGGGACAGGCTTCAAGAGACCCAGTACTTC.

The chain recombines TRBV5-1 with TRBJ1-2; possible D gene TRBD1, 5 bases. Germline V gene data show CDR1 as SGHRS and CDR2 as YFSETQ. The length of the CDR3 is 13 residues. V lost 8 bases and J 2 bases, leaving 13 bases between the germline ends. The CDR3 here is CASSTGGNYGYTF. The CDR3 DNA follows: TGCGCCAGTTCGACGGGGGGGAACTATGGCTACACCTTC.

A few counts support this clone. This CDR3 reads CAWSGQGGRVGYTF. The DNA for the CDR3 is TGTGCCTGGAGTGGCCAGGGAGGACGAGTTGGCTACACCTTC. This rearrangement joins TRBV30 to TRBJ1-2; possibly TRBD1 for D (5 bases). In germline, CDR1 is GTSNPN, CDR2 SVGIG (reference sequence). There are 14 residues in the CDR3. The V gene lost 1 base and the J gene lost 7 bases, with 16 bases spanning the gap.

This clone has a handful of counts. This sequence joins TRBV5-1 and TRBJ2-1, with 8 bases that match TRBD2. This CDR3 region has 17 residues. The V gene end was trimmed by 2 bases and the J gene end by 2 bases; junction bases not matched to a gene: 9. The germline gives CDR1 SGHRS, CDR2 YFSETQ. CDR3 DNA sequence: TGCGCCAGCAGCTTCGCCCCTGGCGGGGGGCCCTACAATGAGCAGTTCTTC. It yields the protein CASSFAPGGGPYNEQFF. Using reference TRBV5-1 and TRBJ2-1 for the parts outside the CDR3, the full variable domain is KAGVTQTPRYLIKTRGQQVTLSCSPISGHRSVSWYQQTPGQGLQFLFEYFSETQRNKGNFPGRFSGRQFSNSRSEMNVSTLELGDSALYLCASSFAPGGGPYNEQFFGPGTRLTVL.

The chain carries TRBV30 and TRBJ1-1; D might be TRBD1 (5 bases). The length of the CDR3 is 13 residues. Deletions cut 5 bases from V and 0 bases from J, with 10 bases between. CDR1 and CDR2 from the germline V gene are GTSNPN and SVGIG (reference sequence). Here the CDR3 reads CAWDRGMNTEAFF. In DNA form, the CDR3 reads TGTGCCTGGGACAGAGGAATGAACACTGAAGCTTTCTTT.

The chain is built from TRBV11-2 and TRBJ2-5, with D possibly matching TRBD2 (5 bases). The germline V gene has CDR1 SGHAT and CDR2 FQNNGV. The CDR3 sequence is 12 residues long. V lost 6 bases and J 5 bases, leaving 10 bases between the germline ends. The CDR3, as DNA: TGTGCCAGCAGGTTTAGCGCGGAGACCCAGTACTTC. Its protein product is CASRFSAETQYF.

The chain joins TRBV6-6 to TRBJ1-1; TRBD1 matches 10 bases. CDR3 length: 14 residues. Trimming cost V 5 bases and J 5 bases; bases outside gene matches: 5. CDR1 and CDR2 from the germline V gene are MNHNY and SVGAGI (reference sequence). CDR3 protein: CASSPDRGGTEAFF. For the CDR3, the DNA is TGTGCCAGCAGTCCGGACAGGGGGGGGACTGAAGCTTTCTTT.

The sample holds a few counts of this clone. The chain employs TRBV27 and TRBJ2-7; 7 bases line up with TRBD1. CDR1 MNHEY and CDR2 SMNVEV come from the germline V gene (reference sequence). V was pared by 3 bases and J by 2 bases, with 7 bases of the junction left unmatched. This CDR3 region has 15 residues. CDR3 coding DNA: TGTGCCAGCAGTTTCACAGGGGCCGTAACCTACGAGCAGTACTTC. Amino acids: CASSFTGAVTYEQYF.

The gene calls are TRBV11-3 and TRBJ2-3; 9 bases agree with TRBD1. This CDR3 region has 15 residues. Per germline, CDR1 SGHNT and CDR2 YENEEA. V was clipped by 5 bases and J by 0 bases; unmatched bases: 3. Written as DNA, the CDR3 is TGTGCCAGCAGCCATGGGACAGGGAGCACAGATACGCAGTATTTT. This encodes CASSHGTGSTDTQYF. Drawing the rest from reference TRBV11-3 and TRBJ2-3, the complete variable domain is EAGVVQSPRYKIIEKKQPVAFWCNPISGHNTLYWYLQNLGQGPELLIRYENEEAVDDSQLPKDRFSAERLKGVDSTLKIQPAELGDSAVYLCASSHGTGSTDTQYFGPGTRLTVL.

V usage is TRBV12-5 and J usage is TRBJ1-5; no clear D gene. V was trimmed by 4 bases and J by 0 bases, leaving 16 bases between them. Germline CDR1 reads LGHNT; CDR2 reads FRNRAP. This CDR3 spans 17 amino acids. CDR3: CASGSGRWRDSNQPQHF. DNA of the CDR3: TGTGCTAGTGGTTCCGGAAGGTGGCGGGATAGCAATCAGCCCCAGCATTTT.

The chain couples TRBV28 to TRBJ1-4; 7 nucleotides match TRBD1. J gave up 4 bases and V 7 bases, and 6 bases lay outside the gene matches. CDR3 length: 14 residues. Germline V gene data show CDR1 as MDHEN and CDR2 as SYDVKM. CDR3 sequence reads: CASTYGTVNEKLFF. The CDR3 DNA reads TGTGCCAGCACCTACGGGACAGTTAATGAAAAACTGTTTTTT.

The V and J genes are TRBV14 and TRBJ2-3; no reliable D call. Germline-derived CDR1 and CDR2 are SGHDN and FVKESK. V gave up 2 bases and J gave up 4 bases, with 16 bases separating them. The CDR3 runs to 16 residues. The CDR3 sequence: CASSQLKAPASDTQYF. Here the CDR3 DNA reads TGTGCCAGCAGCCAATTAAAAGCGCCGGCTTCAGATACGCAGTATTTT.